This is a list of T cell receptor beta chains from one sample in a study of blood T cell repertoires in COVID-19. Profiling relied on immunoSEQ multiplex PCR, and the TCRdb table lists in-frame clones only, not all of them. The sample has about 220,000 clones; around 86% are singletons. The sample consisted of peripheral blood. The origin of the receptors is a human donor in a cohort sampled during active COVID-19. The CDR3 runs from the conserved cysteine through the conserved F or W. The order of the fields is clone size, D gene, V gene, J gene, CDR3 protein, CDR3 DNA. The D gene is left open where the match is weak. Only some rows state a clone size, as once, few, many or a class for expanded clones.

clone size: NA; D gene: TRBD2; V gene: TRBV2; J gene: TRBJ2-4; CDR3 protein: CASSGTSGGKNIQYF; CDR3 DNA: TGTGCCAGCAGCGGGACTAGCGGGGGCAAAAACATTCAGTACTTC
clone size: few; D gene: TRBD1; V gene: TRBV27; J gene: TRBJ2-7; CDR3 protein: CASSLVRDRAYEQYF; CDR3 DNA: TGTGCCAGCAGTTTGGTAAGGGACAGGGCCTACGAGCAGTACTTC
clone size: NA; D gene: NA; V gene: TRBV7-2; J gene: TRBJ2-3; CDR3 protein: CASSLASGVGGTDTQYF; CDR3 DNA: TGTGCCAGCAGCTTAGCGTCCGGGGTGGGTGGCACAGATACGCAGTATTTT
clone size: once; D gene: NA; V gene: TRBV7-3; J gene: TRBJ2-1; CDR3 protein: CASSAYSGSYNEQFF; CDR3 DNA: TGTGCCAGCAGCGCATACTCGGGGTCCTACAATGAGCAGTTCTTC
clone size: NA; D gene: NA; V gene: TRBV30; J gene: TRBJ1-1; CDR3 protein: CAWSVRSGGRTEAFF; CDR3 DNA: TGTGCCTGGAGTGTACGATCCGGGGGACGGACTGAAGCTTTCTTT
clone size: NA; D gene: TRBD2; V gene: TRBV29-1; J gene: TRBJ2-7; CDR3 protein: CSAVSGSNSYEQYF; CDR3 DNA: TGCAGCGCCGTTAGCGGGAGCAATTCCTACGAGCAGTACTTC
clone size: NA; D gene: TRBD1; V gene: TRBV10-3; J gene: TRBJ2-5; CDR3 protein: CAAGRDSQETQYF; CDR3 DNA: TGTGCCGCCGGCCGGGACAGCCAAGAGACCCAGTACTTC
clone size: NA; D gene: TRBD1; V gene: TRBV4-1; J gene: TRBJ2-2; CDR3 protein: CASSPGQGVTGELFF; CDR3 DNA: TGCGCCAGCAGCCCGGGACAGGGGGTAACCGGGGAGCTGTTTTTT
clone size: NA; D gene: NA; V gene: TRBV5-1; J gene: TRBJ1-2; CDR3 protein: CASSMDRANYGYTF; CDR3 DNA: TGCGCCAGCTCTATGGACAGAGCTAACTATGGCTACACCTTC
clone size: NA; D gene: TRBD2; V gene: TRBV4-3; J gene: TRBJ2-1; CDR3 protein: CASSARWAGGKDEQFF; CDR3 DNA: TGCGCCAGCAGCGCCCGATGGGCGGGAGGGAAGGATGAGCAGTTCTTC
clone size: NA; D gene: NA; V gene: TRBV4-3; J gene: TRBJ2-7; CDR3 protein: CASSQDGAGRTYEQYF; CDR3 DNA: TGCGCCAGCAGCCAAGATGGGGCAGGGCGAACCTACGAGCAGTACTTC
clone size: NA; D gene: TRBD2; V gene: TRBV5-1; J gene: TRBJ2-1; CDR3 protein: CASSLGGGAGNEQFF; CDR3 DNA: TGCGCCAGCAGCTTGGGGGGAGGGGCGGGGAATGAGCAGTTCTTC
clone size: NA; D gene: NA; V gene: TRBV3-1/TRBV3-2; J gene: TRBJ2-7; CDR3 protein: CASSLLSYEQYF; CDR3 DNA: TGTGCCAGCAGCCTACTATCTTACGAGCAGTACTTC
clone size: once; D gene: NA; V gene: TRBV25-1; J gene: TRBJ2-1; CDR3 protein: CASSGPEQFF; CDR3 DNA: TGTGCCAGCAGTGGGCCGGAGCAGTTCTTC
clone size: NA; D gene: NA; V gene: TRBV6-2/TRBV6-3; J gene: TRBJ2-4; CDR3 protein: CASSPTGNLAKNIQYF; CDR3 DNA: TGTGCCAGCAGCCCTACAGGGAATTTAGCCAAAAACATTCAGTACTTC
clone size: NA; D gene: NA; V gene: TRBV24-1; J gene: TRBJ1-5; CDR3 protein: CATSDTQGTFNQPQHF; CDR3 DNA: TGTGCCACCAGTGACACACAGGGAACGTTTAATCAGCCCCAGCATTTT
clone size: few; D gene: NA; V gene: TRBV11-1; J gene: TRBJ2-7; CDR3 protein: CASSPRSYEQYF; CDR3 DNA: TGTGCCAGCAGCCCCCGCTCCTACGAGCAGTACTTC
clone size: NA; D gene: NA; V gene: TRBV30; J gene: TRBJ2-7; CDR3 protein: CAWSVGQGSYEQYF; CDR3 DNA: TGTGCCTGGAGTGTGGGGCAGGGATCCTACGAGCAGTACTTC